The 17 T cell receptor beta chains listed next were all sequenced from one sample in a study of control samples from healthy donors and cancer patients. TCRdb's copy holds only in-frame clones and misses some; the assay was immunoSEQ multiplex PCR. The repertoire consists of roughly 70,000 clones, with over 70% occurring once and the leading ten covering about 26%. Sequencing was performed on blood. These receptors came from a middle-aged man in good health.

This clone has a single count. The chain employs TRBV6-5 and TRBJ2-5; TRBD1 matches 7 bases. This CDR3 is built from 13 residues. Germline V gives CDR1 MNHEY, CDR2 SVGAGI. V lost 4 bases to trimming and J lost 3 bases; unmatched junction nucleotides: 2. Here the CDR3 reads CASSWGTEETQYF. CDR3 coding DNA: TGTGCCAGCAGTTGGGGGACAGAAGAGACCCAGTACTTC.

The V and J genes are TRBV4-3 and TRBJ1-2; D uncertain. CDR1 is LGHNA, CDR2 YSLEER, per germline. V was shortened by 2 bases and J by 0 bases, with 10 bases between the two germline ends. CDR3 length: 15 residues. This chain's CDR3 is CASSQFVNTNYGYTF. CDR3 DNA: TGCGCCAGCAGCCAATTTGTAAATACTAACTATGGCTACACCTTC.

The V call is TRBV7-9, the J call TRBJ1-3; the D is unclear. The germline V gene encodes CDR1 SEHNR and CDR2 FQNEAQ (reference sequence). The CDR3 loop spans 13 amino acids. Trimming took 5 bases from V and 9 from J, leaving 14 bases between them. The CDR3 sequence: CASSAGLSGTIYF. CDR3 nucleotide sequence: TGTGCCAGCAGCGCCGGACTGTCGGGCACCATATATTTT.

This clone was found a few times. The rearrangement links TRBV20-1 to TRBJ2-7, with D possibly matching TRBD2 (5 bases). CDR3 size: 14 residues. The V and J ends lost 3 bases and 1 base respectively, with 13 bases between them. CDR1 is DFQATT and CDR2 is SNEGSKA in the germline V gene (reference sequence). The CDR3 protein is CSASILAGSYEQYF. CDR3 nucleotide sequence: TGCAGTGCTAGTATCCTAGCAGGTTCCTACGAGCAGTACTTC.

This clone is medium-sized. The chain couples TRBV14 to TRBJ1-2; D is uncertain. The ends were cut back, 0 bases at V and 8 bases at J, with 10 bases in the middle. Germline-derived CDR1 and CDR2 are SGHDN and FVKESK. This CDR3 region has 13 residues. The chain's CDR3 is CASSQDLEGGYTF. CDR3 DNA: TGTGCCAGCAGCCAAGATTTGGAGGGCGGCTACACCTTC.

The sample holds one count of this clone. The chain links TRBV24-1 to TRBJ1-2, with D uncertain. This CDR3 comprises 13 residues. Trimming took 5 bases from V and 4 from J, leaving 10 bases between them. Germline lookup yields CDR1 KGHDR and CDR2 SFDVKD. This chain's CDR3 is CATSAKDSYGYTF. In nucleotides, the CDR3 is TGTGCCACCAGTGCCAAAGATAGCTATGGCTACACCTTC.

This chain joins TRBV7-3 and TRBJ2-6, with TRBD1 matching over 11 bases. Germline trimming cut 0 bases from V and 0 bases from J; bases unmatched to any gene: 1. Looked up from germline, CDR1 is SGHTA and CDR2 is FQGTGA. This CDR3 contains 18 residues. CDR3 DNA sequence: TGTGCCAGCAGCTTAACGGGACAGGGGGTCTCTGGGGCCAACGTCCTGACTTTC. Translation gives CASSLTGQGVSGANVLTF.

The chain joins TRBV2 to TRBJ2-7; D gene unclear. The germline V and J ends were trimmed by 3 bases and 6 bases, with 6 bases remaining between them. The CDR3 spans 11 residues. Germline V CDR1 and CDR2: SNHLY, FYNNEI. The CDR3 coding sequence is TGTGCCAGCAGTGACGTGTTCGAGCAGTACTTC. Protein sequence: CASSDVFEQYF. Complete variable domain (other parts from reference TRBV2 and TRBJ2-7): EPEVTQTPSHQVTQMGQEVILRCVPISNHLYFYWYRQILGQKVEFLVSFYNNEISEKSEIFDDQFSVERPDGSNFTLKIRSTKLEDSAMYFCASSDVFEQYFGPGTRLTVT.

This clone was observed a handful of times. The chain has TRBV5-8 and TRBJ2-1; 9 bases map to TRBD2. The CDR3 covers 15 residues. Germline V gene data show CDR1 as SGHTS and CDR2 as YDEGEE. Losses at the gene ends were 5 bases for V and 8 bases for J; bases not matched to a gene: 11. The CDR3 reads CASRLGLASLHEQFF. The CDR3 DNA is TGTGCCAGCAGACTGGGACTAGCCTCTCTCCATGAGCAGTTCTTC.

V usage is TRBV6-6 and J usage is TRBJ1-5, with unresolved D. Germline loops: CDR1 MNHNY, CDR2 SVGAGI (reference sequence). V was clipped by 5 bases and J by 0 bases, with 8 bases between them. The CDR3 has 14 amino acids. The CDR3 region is CASSQGISNQPQHF. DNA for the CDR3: TGTGCCAGCAGTCAAGGGATTAGCAATCAGCCCCAGCATTTT.

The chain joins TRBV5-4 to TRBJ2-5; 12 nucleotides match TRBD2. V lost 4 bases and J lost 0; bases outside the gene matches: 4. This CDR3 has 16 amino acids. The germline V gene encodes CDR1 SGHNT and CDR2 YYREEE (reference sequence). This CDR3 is CASSPGLAGHQETQYF. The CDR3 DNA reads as TGTGCCAGCAGCCCAGGACTAGCGGGGCACCAAGAGACCCAGTACTTC.

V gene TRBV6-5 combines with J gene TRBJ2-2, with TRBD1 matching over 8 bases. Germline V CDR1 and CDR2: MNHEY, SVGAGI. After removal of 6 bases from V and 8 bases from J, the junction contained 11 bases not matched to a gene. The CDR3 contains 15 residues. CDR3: CASRHRQGRRGELFF. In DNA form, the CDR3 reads TGTGCCAGCAGACACCGACAGGGGAGGAGGGGGGAGCTGTTTTTT.

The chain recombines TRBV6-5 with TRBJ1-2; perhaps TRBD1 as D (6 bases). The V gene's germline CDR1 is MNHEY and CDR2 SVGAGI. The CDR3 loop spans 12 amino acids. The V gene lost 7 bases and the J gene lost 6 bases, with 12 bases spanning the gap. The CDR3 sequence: CASTLGGDGYTF. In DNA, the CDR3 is TGTGCCAGCACCCTGGGGGGCGATGGCTACACCTTC.

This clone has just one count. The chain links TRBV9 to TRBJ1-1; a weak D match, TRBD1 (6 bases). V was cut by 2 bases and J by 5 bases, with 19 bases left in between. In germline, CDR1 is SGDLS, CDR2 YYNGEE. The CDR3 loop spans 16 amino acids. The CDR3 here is CASSVSGWAGETEAFF. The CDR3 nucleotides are TGTGCCAGCAGCGTTTCCGGGTGGGCAGGGGAGACTGAAGCTTTCTTT.

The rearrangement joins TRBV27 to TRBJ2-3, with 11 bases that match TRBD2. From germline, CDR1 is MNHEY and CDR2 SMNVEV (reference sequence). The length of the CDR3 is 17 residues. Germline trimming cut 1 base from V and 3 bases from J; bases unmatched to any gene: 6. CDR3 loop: CASSLFLAGGATDTQYF. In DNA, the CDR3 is TGTGCCAGCAGTTTATTTTTAGCGGGGGGGGCTACAGATACGCAGTATTTT.

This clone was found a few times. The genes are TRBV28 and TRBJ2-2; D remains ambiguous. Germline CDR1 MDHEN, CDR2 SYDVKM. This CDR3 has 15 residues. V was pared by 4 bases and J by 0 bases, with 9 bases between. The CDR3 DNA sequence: TGTGCCAGCAGTTCCCTCCCACCGAACACCGGGGAGCTGTTTTTT. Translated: CASSSLPPNTGELFF.

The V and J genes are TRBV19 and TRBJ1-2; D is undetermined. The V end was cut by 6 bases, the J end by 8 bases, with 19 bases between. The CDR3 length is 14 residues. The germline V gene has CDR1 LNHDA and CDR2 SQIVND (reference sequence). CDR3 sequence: CASRIREPSEGYTF. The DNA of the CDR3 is TGTGCCAGTAGAATCCGGGAACCGTCTGAAGGCTACACCTTC.